This T cell receptor (beta chain) is from a study of cytomegalovirus exposure and HLA in healthy donors. Overall study results and limits: Researchers counted some 150 TCR beta chains as cytomegalovirus-associated. Within a later analysis, the majority of CMV-associated TCR beta chains appeared HLA-restricted. Per published reports, the classifier diagnosed cytomegalovirus status with high specificity and sensitivity.

Primers for the PCR totalled 60 Vbeta and 13 Jbeta. Clones were sequenced by immunoSEQ multiplex PCR, and TCRdb holds only the in-frame ones, with some missing. The sample lists 100,000 to 150,000 clones, 6.5% to 9.5% seen once, with around 5.5% in the top ten. This CDR3 has 15 residues. The V segment lost 6 bases and the J segment 3 bases; nucleotides outside the gene matches: 6. Germline CDR1 reads LNHDA; CDR2 reads SQIVND (reference sequence). Worth noting for this clone: The antigen is unknown.

Input material: PBMCs. The gene calls are TRBV19 and TRBJ1-5, with TRBD1 matching over 9 bases. The receptor was derived from a man in his forties in good health and CMV-seronegative. The CDR3 reads CASRDRGAFNQPQHF. The CDR3 bases are TGTGCCAGTAGGGACAGGGGCGCTTTCAATCAGCCCCAGCATTTT.